This TCR beta chain was sequenced in a study of OX40 agonist ivuxolimab in advanced cancers. Study summary: Of the patients, three showed partial responses, one with hepatocellular carcinoma and two with cutaneous melanoma. Points from the study as a whole: The investigators did not determine what antigen specificity the expanded peripheral T cells had.

V was pared by 2 bases and J by 8 bases, with 8 bases between. Germline V gene lookup returns CDR1 SGHRS and CDR2 YFSETQ. The CDR3 is 12 amino acids. Note on this clone: Its antigen remains unknown.

Autoimmune disease history or systemic immunosuppression meant exclusion. At cycle 4 day 1, cycle 7 day 1, and baseline, blood was sampled. Here immunoSEQ multiplex PCR was the method, and the copy in TCRdb shows in-frame clones only, minus some. Found here are about 96,000 clones, approximately 80% of them singletons; the top ten hold less than 6%. The gene calls are TRBV5-1 and TRBJ2-1; D uncertain. The source is an adult with an advanced solid tumor such as melanoma, head and neck, liver or kidney cancer. This specimen consisted of CD4+ or CD8+ T cells sorted from blood, obtained in a trial of the OX40 agonist ivuxolimab. The CDR3 sequence is CASSFAVHEQFF. Written as DNA, the CDR3 is TGCGCCAGCAGCTTCGCGGTCCATGAGCAGTTCTTC.